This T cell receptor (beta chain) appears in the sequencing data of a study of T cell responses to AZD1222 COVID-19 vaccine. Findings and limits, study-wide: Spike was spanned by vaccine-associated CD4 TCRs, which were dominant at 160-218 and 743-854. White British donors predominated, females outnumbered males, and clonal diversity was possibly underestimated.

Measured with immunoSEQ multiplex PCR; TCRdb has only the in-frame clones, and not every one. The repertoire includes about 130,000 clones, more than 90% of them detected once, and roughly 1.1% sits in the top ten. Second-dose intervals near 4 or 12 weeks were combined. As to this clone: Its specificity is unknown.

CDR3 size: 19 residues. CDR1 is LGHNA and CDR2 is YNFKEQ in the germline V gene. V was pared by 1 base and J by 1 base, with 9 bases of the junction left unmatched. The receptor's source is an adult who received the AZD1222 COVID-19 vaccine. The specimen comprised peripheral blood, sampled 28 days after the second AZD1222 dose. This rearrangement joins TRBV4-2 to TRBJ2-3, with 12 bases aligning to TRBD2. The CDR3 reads CASSQGLAGGPQGTDTQYF. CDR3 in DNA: TGTGCCAGCAGCCAAGGTCTAGCGGGGGGGCCCCAGGGCACAGATACGCAGTATTTT.